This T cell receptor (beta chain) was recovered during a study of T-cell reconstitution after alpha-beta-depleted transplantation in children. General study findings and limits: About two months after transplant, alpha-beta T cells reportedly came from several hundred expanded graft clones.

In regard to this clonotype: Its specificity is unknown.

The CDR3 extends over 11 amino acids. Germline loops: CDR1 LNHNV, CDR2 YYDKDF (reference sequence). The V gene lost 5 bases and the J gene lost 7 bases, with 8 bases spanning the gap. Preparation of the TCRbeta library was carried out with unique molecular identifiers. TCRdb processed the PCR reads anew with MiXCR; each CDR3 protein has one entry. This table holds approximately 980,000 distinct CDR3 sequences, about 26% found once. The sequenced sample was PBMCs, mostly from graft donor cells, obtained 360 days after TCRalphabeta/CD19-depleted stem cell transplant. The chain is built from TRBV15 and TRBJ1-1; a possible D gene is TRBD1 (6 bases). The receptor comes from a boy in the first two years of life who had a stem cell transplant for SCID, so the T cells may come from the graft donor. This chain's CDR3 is CATSGGGEAFF. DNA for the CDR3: TGTGCCACCAGCGGGGGCGGTGAAGCTTTCTTT.